A selection of T cell receptor beta chains follows, all from one sample in a study of monozygotic twins with inflammatory bowel disease. TCRdb reanalyzed the 5' RACE reads and collapses them to one entry per CDR3 protein, without DNA. This sample carries approximately 400,000 distinct CDR3 sequences, with 2% to 3% going to the ten biggest clones. The sequencing sample was made of blood. The origin of the receptors is a human donor with ulcerative colitis or Crohn's disease, or a healthy co-twin of an affected twin (not recorded which). The CDR3 runs from the conserved cysteine through the conserved F or W.

V	J	CDR3
TRBV7-3	TRBJ2-1	CASSFGLAGRRGQFF
TRBV28	TRBJ2-3	CASSPPGPIRTDTQYF
TRBV28	TRBJ2-7	CASSFNLAGLSYEQYF
TRBV20-1	TRBJ2-6	CSAIRVGVSGANVLTF
TRBV27	TRBJ2-1	CASSYPGTNEQFF
TRBV5-1	TRBJ2-7	CASSAPPGGEQYF
TRBV20-1	TRBJ1-2	CSANGQLYGYTF
TRBV7-9	TRBJ1-4	CASSLGQAGTNEKLFF
TRBV5-1	TRBJ2-7	CASSTDGRAYEQYF
TRBV5-1	TRBJ1-1	CASSQDRARARQAFF
TRBV3-1	TRBJ1-1	CASSQRRGVPGEAFF
TRBV20-1	TRBJ2-7	CSARTPGLAGGREQYF
TRBV4-1	TRBJ2-5	CASSGGQGFLGTQYF
TRBV5-1	TRBJ2-2	CASSLLTDTGELFF
TRBV7-2	TRBJ1-5	CASSLDSRSNQPQHF
TRBV20-1	TRBJ2-7	CSARGPTGLPYEQYF
TRBV12-3/TRBV12-4	TRBJ2-2	CASSSGGRRTGELFF
TRBV6-1	TRBJ2-2	CASSEEGGYTGELFF
TRBV5-8	TRBJ2-3	CASSASLTASTDTQYF
TRBV27	TRBJ2-5	CASSLGQAMGETQYF
TRBV3-1	TRBJ1-5	CASSQGGAGNQPQHF
TRBV5-6	TRBJ2-2	CASSPMAPTSAANTGELFF
TRBV18	TRBJ2-1	CASSRLLQGEGRGNEQFF
TRBV5-1	TRBJ2-7	CASRSGLADSYEQYF
TRBV11-2	TRBJ1-1	CASSLIGGGLNTEAFF
TRBV5-1	TRBJ2-1	CASSLAATREQFF
TRBV5-1	TRBJ2-1	CASVSDYEQFF